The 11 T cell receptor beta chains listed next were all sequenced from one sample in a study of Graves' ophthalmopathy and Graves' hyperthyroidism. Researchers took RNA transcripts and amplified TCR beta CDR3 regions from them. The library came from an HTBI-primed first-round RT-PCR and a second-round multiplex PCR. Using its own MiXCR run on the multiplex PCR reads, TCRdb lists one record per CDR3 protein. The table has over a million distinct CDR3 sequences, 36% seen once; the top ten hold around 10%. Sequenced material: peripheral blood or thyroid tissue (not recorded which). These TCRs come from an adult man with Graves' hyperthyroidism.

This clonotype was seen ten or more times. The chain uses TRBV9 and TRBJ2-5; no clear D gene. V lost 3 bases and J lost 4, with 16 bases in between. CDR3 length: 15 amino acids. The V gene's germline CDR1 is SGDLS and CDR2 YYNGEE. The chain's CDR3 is CASSAQPERVETQYF. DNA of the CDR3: TGTGCCAGCAGCGCCCAACCGGAACGGGTAGAGACCCAGTACTTC.

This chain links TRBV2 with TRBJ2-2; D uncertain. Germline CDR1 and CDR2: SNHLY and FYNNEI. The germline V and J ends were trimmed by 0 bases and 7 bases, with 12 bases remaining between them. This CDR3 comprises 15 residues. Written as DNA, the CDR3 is TGTGCCAGCAGTGAAGCGGGCCCGTCAAGCGGGGAGCTGTTTTTT. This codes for CASSEAGPSSGELFF. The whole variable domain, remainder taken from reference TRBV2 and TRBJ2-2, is EPEVTQTPSHQVTQMGQEVILRCVPISNHLYFYWYRQILGQKVEFLVSFYNNEISEKSEIFDDQFSVERPDGSNFTLKIRSTKLEDSAMYFCASSEAGPSSGELFFGEGSRLTVL.

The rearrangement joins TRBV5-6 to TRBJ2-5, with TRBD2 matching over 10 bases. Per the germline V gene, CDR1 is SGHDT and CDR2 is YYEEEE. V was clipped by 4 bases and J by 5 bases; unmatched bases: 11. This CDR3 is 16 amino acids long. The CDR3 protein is CASSLGSGRVGETQYF. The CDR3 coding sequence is TGTGCCAGCAGCCTTGGCAGCGGGAGGGTCGGGGAGACCCAGTACTTC.

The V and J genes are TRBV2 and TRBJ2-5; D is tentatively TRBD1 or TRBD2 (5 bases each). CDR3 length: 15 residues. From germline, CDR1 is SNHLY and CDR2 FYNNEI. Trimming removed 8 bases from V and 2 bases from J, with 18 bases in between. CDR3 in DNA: TGTGCCAGCTTTGGGTGGGACCCCATACAAGAGACCCAGTACTTC. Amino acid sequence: CASFGWDPIQETQYF.

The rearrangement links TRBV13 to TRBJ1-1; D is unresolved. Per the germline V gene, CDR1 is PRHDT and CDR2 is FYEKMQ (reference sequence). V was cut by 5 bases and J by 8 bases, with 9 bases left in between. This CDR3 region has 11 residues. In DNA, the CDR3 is TGTGCCAGCAGCAAGGTAGGGGAAGCTTTCTTT. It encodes CASSKVGEAFF.

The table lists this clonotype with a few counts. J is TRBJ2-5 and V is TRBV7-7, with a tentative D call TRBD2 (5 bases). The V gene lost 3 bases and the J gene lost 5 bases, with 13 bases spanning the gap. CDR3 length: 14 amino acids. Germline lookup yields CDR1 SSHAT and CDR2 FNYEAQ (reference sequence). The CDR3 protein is CASSFLGSTETQYF. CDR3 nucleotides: TGTGCCAGCAGCTTTCTAGGGAGCACGGAGACCCAGTACTTC. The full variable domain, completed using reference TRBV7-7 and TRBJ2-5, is GAGVSQSPRYKVTKRGQDVTLRCDPISSHATLYWYQQALGQGPEFLTYFNYEAQPDKSGLPSDRFSAERPEGSISTLTIQRTEQRDSAMYRCASSFLGSTETQYFGPGTRLLVL.

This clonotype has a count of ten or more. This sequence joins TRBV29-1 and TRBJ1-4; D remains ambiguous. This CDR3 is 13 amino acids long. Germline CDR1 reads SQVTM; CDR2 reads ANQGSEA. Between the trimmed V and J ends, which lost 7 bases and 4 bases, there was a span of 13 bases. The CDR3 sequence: CSASSVDNEKLFF. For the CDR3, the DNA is TGCAGCGCCAGTTCGGTGGATAATGAAAAACTGTTTTTT.

CDR3 region: CASSNPGQGYYEQYF. CDR3 DNA: TGTGCCAGCAGCAACCCCGGACAGGGGTACTACGAGCAGTACTTC. This chain joins TRBV2 and TRBJ2-7, with TRBD1 matching over 9 bases. The germline CDR1 and CDR2 sequences are SNHLY and FYNNEI. The ends lost 6 bases at V and 3 bases at J; junction bases unmatched: 9. The CDR3 extends over 15 amino acids.

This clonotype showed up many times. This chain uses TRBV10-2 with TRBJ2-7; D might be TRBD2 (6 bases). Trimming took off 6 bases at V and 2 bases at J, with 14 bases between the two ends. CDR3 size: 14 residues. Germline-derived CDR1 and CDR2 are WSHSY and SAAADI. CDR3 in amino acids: CASSGTAVTYEQYF. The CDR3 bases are TGCGCCAGCAGCGGGACTGCGGTAACCTACGAGCAGTACTTC.

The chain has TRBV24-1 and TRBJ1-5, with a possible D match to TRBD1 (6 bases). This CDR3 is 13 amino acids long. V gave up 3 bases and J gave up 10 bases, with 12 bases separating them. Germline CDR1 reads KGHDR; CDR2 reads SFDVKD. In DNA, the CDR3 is TGTGCCACCAGTGATACGGGACACCAACCCCAGCATTTT. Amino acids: CATSDTGHQPQHF.

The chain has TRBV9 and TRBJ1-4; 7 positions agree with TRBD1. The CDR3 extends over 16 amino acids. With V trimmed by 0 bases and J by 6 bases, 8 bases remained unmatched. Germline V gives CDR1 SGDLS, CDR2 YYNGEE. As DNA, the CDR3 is TGTGCCAGCAGCGTAGCAGGGGGGGCGGCGGATGAAAAACTGTTTTTT. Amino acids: CASSVAGGAADEKLFF.